The entry that follows covers one T cell receptor beta chain sequence. Its target is unknown. This sample was included in a study of identical twins. Study-level findings and limits: Conclusions rested on cross-sectional statistics rather than following the same donors. Less excess twin sharing appeared in beta out-of-frame sequences.

The CDR3 covers 16 residues. V was clipped by 1 base and J by 2 bases; unmatched bases: 6. In germline, CDR1 is SEHNR, CDR2 FQNEAQ (reference sequence). Template switching supplied a universal primer site; unique molecular identifiers were carried on the cDNA. TCRdb fed the 5' RACE reads into MiXCR, producing one record per CDR3 protein. The sample consists of fewer than 350,000 distinct CDR3 sequences, less than 9% of them appearing once. These data also formed part of another study, on yellow fever vaccine responses in identical twins.

The gene calls are TRBV7-9 and TRBJ2-7, with 9 bases identical to TRBD1. The sample taken for sequencing was memory (CD45RO+) T cells sorted from blood. The receptor was isolated from a woman younger than 30 in good health. CDR3 amino acids: CASSLEGRTGAYEQYF. In DNA form, the CDR3 reads TGTGCCAGCAGCTTAGAGGGGCGGACAGGGGCCTACGAGCAGTACTTC.